The next 6 T cell receptor beta chains were all read from a single sample in a study of blood T cell repertoires in COVID-19 (dated by TCRdb to 2018 to 2021). Library prep was done by the immunoSEQ multiplex PCR assay. The source is immuneACCESS, and TCRdb retained only in-frame sequences with V and J called. Part of the clones is not carried over; for the studies checked, unresolved V genes explain less than half of this, and the remainder is unexplained. In this sample the table shows 65,000 or so clones, roughly nine tenths of which occur a single time. Clones ranked in the top ten supply over 1% of the sample. The sequencing input was peripheral blood. The origin of the receptors is a man in his fifties or sixties with acute or convalescent COVID-19.

A single count supports this clone. This rearrangement joins TRBV2 to TRBJ1-2; 9 positions match TRBD1. The V gene's germline CDR1 is SNHLY and CDR2 FYNNEI. The CDR3 totals 14 residues. The J segment lost 2 bases and the V segment lost 6 bases, leaving 4 bases of the junction unmatched. In nucleotides, the CDR3 is TGTGCCAGCAGGAGGACAGGGGAGAACTATGGCTACACCTTC. The encoded protein is CASRRTGENYGYTF.

This clone was seen more than once but under ten times. In nucleotides, the CDR3 is TGTGCCAGCAGTTTGGGGGCGCATAATTCACCCCTCCACTTT. This encodes CASSLGAHNSPLHF. The rearrangement uses TRBV27 and TRBJ1-6, with D possibly being TRBD1 (6 bases). The length of the CDR3 is 14 residues. The germline gives CDR1 MNHEY, CDR2 SMNVEV (reference sequence). V was shortened by 3 bases and J by 5 bases, with 8 bases between the two germline ends.

The chain recombines TRBV15 with TRBJ1-5; 7 bases match TRBD1. The germline gives CDR1 LNHNV, CDR2 YYDKDF (reference sequence). The CDR3 is made up of 15 amino acids. J gave up 6 bases and V 0 bases, and 5 bases lay outside the gene matches. Here the CDR3 reads CATSRDIQGFQPQHF. The DNA of the CDR3 is TGTGCCACCAGCAGAGATATACAGGGGTTTCAGCCCCAGCATTTT.

The gene calls are TRBV12-3 or TRBV12-4 and TRBJ1-2, with a tentative D call TRBD1 (5 bases). The CDR3 is 13 amino acids. The V end was cut by 1 base, the J end by 7 bases, with 10 bases between. The CDR3 region has the DNA TGTGCCAGCAGTTTAGTGCAGGGTGGTGGCTACACCTTC. Protein sequence: CASSLVQGGGYTF.

The CDR3 loop reads CASSLTGGGGYGYTF. The DNA of the CDR3 is TGTGCCAGCAGCTTAACAGGGGGCGGAGGCTATGGCTACACCTTC. The rearrangement links TRBV6-5 to TRBJ1-2; 9 bases are a match to TRBD1. Germline CDR1 and CDR2: MNHEY and SVGAGI. This CDR3 region has 15 residues. With V trimmed by 6 bases and J by 4 bases, 9 bases remained unmatched.

The rearrangement joins TRBV6-4 to TRBJ2-3, with 11 bases lining up with TRBD1. Germline CDR1 MRHNA, CDR2 SNTAGT. The J segment lost 6 bases and the V segment lost 3 bases, leaving 5 bases of the junction unmatched. CDR3 length: 15 residues. CDR3 sequence: CASSERTGGSDTQYF. DNA for the CDR3: TGTGCCAGCAGTGAACGGACAGGGGGCAGTGATACGCAGTATTTT.